The 6 T cell receptor beta chains below come from one sample, sequenced in a study of OX40 agonist ivuxolimab in advanced cancers. The data were produced by immunoSEQ multiplex PCR, yet TCRdb's version contains in-frame clones alone and is incomplete. The sample yields roughly 71,000 clones, roughly 90% seen once. The sample was CD4+ or CD8+ T cells sorted from blood, taken in a trial of the OX40 agonist ivuxolimab. The origin of the receptors is an adult with an advanced solid tumor such as melanoma, head and neck, liver or kidney cancer.

This chain's CDR3 is CASSITGGSGNQPQHF. The CDR3 nucleotides are TGTGCCAGCAGTATCACAGGGGGCTCTGGGAATCAGCCCCAGCATTTT. The V and J genes are TRBV28 and TRBJ1-5; 9 bases map to TRBD1. V shed 5 bases and J 4 bases; nucleotides not matched to a gene: 9. The CDR3 covers 16 residues. Germline assignment: CDR1 MDHEN and CDR2 SYDVKM.

This clone was recorded only once. CDR3 loop: CASSLLGPNTGELFF. The CDR3 region has the DNA TGCGCCAGCAGCCTATTAGGACCCAACACCGGGGAGCTGTTTTTT. The chain uses TRBV5-1 and TRBJ2-2; D is uncertain. CDR3 size: 15 residues. Germline values: CDR1 SGHRS, CDR2 YFSETQ. Trimming stripped 4 bases from V and 2 bases from J, with 12 bases between.

This sequence joins TRBV7-6 and TRBJ2-1; no firm D call. The V end lost 2 bases, the J end lost 8 bases, and 13 bases lay between the germline ends. CDR1 and CDR2 from the germline V gene are SGHVS and FNYEAQ. The CDR3 is made up of 14 amino acids. The DNA for the CDR3 is TGTGCCAGCAGCTTAATGTCGAGCGCCGATGAGCAGTTCTTC. Amino acids: CASSLMSSADEQFF.

The chain is built from TRBV19 and TRBJ1-4; no clear D gene. V lost 4 bases and J 7 bases, leaving 10 bases between the germline ends. CDR3 length: 13 amino acids. The germline CDR1 and CDR2 sequences are LNHDA and SQIVND (reference sequence). CDR3 DNA sequence: TGTGCCAGTAGTAGAGGGCAGTCTGAAAAACTGTTTTTT. Translation: CASSRGQSEKLFF.

This chain uses TRBV7-9 with TRBJ1-1, with 7 bases identical to TRBD1. Germline V gene sequence: CDR1 SEHNR, CDR2 FQNEAQ (reference sequence). The CDR3 is 13 residues long. J lost 5 bases, V lost 8 bases, and 8 bases had no gene match. The DNA for the CDR3 is TGTGCCAGCTCCGGACAGGATGGAACTGAAGCTTTCTTT. Amino acid sequence: CASSGQDGTEAFF.

The CDR3 coding sequence is TGCGCCAGCAGCTTAGAGGGACAGGGCTATAATTCACCCCTCCACTTT. The encoded protein is CASSLEGQGYNSPLHF. V is TRBV5-1 and J is TRBJ1-6, with TRBD1 identical over 9 bases. The germline CDR1 and CDR2 sequences are SGHRS and YFSETQ. The CDR3 extends over 16 amino acids. The junction had 3 bases not matched to a gene; V was cut back by 2 bases and J by 3 bases.